A single T cell receptor beta chain is shown here with its context. Authors' methods: Reference gene primer amplification yielded estimated nucleated cell counts. Generated by immunoSEQ multiplex PCR, the TCRdb table keeps only in-frame clones and is missing some. The V and J calls and clone size were taken over from that table, and D and trimming were inferred from the DNA. The profile shows tens of thousands of clones, 82% of them singletons. The germline V and J ends were trimmed by 4 bases and 6 bases, with 15 bases remaining between them. The germline CDR1 and CDR2 sequences are MNHEY and SVGAGI. This CDR3 region has 14 residues. The data are from a study of blood T cell repertoires in COVID-19. Study-level information: Samples of COVID-19 (acute and convalescent) were obtained from the United States, Italy and Spain. T cells, B-cell-depleted T cells, or PBMCs provided the cDNA or gDNA that served as material.

Sequenced input: peripheral blood. The chain employs TRBV6-5 and TRBJ1-2; D gene unclear. This clonotype was obtained from a human donor in a cohort sampled during active COVID-19. The CDR3 spells CASSSLDQMNGYTF. The CDR3 nucleotides are TGTGCCAGCAGTTCCCTAGACCAGATGAATGGCTACACCTTC.